The sequence of this T cell receptor beta chain was determined in a study of shared clonotypes between healthy human individuals. Into CD45RA+ naive and CD45RA-negative memory subsets, the CD4+ cells were split. The table lists this clone with a count of one. Its specificity is not known. Here immunoSEQ multiplex PCR was the method, and the copy in TCRdb shows in-frame clones only, minus some. The data contain 2 million to 2.5 million clones, nearly 97% of them singletons. The V segment lost 2 bases and the J segment 4 bases; nucleotides outside the gene matches: 8. There are 16 residues in the CDR3. Germline CDR1 MNHNY, CDR2 SVGAGI (reference sequence). Study results and caveats: An effect of sequencing depth on clonotype sharing among donors was expected. It was the non-shared clonotypes that had lower generation probabilities than clonotypes shared by all four donors. Researchers found naive subsets generally carried larger estimated richness than memory subsets.

V and J are TRBV6-6 and TRBJ2-1, with 7 nucleotides matching TRBD2. This sequence was found in a man aged 18 to 29 in good health. Specimen: naive CD4+ T cells sorted from blood. The subset: CD45RA+ positively selected. The CDR3 sequence: CASSYPGQGLYNEQFF. CDR3 coding DNA: TGTGCCAGCAGTTACCCCGGCCAGGGACTATACAATGAGCAGTTCTTC.